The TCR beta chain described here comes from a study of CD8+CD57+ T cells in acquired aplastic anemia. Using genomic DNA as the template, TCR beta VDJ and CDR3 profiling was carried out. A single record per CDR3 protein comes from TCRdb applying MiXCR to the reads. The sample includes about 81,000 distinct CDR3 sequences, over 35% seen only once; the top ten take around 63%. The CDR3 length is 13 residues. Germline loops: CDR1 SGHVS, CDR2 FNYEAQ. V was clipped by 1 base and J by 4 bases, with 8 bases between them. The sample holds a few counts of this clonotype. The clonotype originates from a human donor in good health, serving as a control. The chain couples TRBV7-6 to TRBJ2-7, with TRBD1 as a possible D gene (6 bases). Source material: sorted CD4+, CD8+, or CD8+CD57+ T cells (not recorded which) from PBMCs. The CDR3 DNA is TGTGCCAGCAGCTTAGATCAGGGGTACGAGCAGTACTTC. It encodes CASSLDQGYEQYF.